This TCR beta chain is from a study of early T cells in non-severe SARS-CoV-2 infection (dated by TCRdb to the early 2020s). As for the study more broadly: Bulk RNA from unsorted whole blood was used for TCR sequencing, so alpha and beta chains could not be paired.

The paper's findings and limits, for the study overall: VDJdb matching was skewed toward anti-spike CD8 responses and likely underestimated virus-specific expansions, missing private and CD4 specificities.

The library relied on 5' RACE. The run used a NextSeq 500. The TCR library protocol attached unique molecular identifiers to individual cDNA molecules to correct for sequencing error and PCR bias. TCR alpha and beta chains were both sequenced, and the abundances of alpha and beta sequences in each sample were closely correlated with each other. As for the authors' bioinformatics: Decombinator V4 was used to annotate the V gene, J gene and CDR3 of the TCR sequences. Expanded TCRs were defined as changing significantly between any two time points under a Poisson model with p below 0.0001. Abundances of TCRs were expressed as counts per million after normalisation to the total number of TCRs sequenced in each sample. TRAV1-2 paired with TRAJ12, TRAJ20 or TRAJ33 defined MAIT TCRs, while TRAV10 paired with TRAJ18 defined iNKT TCRs. A search of VDJdb, accessed on 1 November 2021, was run for TCRs annotated to CMV, EBV and SARS-CoV-2, with TCRs annotated for multiple antigens excluded. TCRdb redid the processing of the public reads, applying fastp at Q25 and MiXCR, and retained in-frame beta chains. Here each entry gathers all rows of one CDR3 protein and keeps the most common genes and DNA. What appears here as the V and J calls and clone size reflects TCRdb's work, not the paper's. The sample data list nearly 95,000 distinct CDR3 sequences, and around 16% of these were observed just once. The top ten hold around 4.9% of the sample.

This clonotype was counted only a few times. Its recognized antigen is unknown. No quality values exist for individual bases; no much larger clone is one base distant. This was a case-control study nested in a cohort of healthcare workers in London, UK, who had nasopharyngeal swab PCR tests and blood samples taken every week. Between 23 and 31 March 2020, the week of the UK lockdown, healthcare workers were enrolled and then followed up weekly for as long as 16 weeks. The cysteine opens and the phenylalanine closes a CDR3 of 12 amino acids. The kept DNA is CDR3 alone, 36 bases in frame from the first base. V lost 4 bases and J lost 3 bases; the stretch between them is 5 bases long. The germline V gene (reference sequence) sets CDR1 to SEHNR and CDR2 to FQNEAQ.

The origin of this receptor is an adult who was a healthcare worker with PCR-confirmed SARS-CoV-2 infection or an uninfected control (not recorded which). The sequence is built from TRBV7-9 and TRBJ2-3, with no reliable assignment of the D segment. The sequenced sample was whole blood, obtained at baseline. The CDR3 has the sequence CASSSTTDTQYF. The DNA is TGTGCCAGCAGCTCAACTACAGATACGCAGTATTTT.